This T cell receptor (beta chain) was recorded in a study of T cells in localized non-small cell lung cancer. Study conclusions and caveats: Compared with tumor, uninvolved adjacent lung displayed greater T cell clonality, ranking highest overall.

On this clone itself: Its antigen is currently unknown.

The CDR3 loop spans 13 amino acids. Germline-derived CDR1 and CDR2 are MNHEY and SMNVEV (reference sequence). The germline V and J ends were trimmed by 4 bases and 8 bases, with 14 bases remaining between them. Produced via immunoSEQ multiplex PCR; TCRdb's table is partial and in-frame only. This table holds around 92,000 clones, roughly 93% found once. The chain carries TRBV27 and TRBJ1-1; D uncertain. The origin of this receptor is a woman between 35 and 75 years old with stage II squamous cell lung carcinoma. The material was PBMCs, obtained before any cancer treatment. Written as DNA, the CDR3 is TGTGCCAGCAGTTCCCGATTGACCACCGAAGCTTTCTTT. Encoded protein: CASSSRLTTEAFF.